This T cell receptor beta chain is drawn from a study of shared clonotypes between healthy human individuals. About the study: A few men and a couple of women, aged 18 to 49, were donors. Overall study results and limits: It was expected that sequencing depth would affect clonotype sharing among donors. Sample collection involved blood only; tissue repertoires are likely different. Rarefaction indicated that sorted-subset sequencing remained incomplete although depth was large.

Notes on this clone: Its antigen is unidentified.

Germline trimming cut 3 bases from V and 6 bases from J; bases unmatched to any gene: 13. CDR3 length equals 16 residues. The germline CDR1 and CDR2 sequences are MDHEN and SYDVKM. Clones were read by immunoSEQ multiplex PCR, and TCRdb kept only the in-frame ones, dropping some. This table has approximately 530,000 clones, 90% to 97% appearing once. The TCR sequence derives from a woman aged 25 to 39 in good health. Sequenced: naive CD4+ T cells sorted from blood. As for subset: CD45RA+ positively selected. The chain couples TRBV28 to TRBJ2-7; TRBD2 matches 8 bases. The CDR3 DNA sequence: TGTGCCAGCAGTTTGGGCAGCCCGGGACTAGTGAGCGAGCAGTACTTC. Protein: CASSLGSPGLVSEQYF.